The 3 T cell receptor beta chains reported below all come from one sample, sequenced in a study of regulatory T cells in long-lasting Graves disease. According to the study, TCR beta libraries were built with iRepertoire HTBI primers and CDR3-region Arm-PCR. TCRdb independently ran MiXCR on the multiplex PCR reads; one entry per CDR3 protein. Of a few hundred thousand distinct CDR3 sequences listed, around 15% were seen once; the top ten hold 23%. Time point meaning: newly diagnosed GD, antithyroid drugs for less than 3 months. PBMC-derived RNA was used for the TCR library. These sequences were also reported in another study, on T cells in Graves' hyperthyroidism and ophthalmopathy.

Material: peripheral blood mononuclear cells (PBMCs), obtained at new diagnosis, from a patient treated with antithyroid drugs. These receptor sequences come from a woman aged 18-35 years with Graves disease.

This clonotype was observed many times. The chain combines TRBV12-3 or TRBV12-4 with TRBJ1-5; D might be TRBD1 (6 bases). The CDR3 has 16 amino acids. Trimming shortened V by 6 bases and J by 2 bases, and 17 bases separated the two germline ends. The CDR3 bases are TGTGCCAGCAGCCTACAGGGTAATGGGGGCAATCAGCCCCAGCATTTT. Encoded protein: CASSLQGNGGNQPQHF.

Many counts were recorded for this clonotype. J is TRBJ1-1 and V is TRBV12-3 or TRBV12-4; perhaps TRBD1 as D (6 bases). V lost 6 bases to trimming and J lost 3 bases, with 17 bases between them. The CDR3 loop spans 15 amino acids. The CDR3 sequence is CASRPYRDGYTEAFF. The CDR3 coding sequence is TGTGCCAGCAGGCCCTACAGGGATGGGTACACTGAAGCTTTCTTT.

This clonotype came up many times. The rearrangement joins TRBV6-1 to TRBJ2-3; 13 bases agree with TRBD2. The CDR3 spans 16 residues. V trimming: 4 bases; J trimming: 2 bases; junction bases outside the gene matches: 3. The germline gives CDR1 MNHNS, CDR2 SASEGT. The CDR3 bases are TGTGCCAGCAGTGGGACTAGCGGGAGTGTCACAGATACGCAGTATTTT. This sequence encodes CASSGTSGSVTDTQYF.